These 12 T cell receptor beta chains were sequenced from one sample in a study of T cells in Graves' hyperthyroidism and ophthalmopathy. Amplified TCR beta CDR3 regions derived from RNA transcripts. The HTBI primer set served for first-round RT-PCR of the TCR CDR3. TCRdb re-derived calls from the multiplex PCR reads in MiXCR, one entry per CDR3 protein. The repertoire holds approximately 700,000 distinct CDR3 sequences, 45% seen once, with about 7.2% in the top ten. The sequenced sample was peripheral blood or thyroid tissue (not recorded which). These receptors all come from an adult man with Graves' disease, either hyperthyroidism or ophthalmopathy (not recorded which).

This clonotype was observed a few times. The rearrangement uses TRBV2 and TRBJ2-7, with D hard to call. CDR1 is SNHLY and CDR2 is FYNNEI in the germline V gene. CDR3 length: 13 residues. Between the trimmed V and J ends, which lost 3 bases and 2 bases, there was a span of 8 bases. The CDR3 spells CASSDRQTYEQYF. CDR3 sequence (DNA): TGTGCCAGCAGTGATCGACAAACCTACGAGCAGTACTTC.

A few counts support this clonotype. The chain combines TRBV6-1 with TRBJ2-5; perhaps TRBD1 as D (7 bases). The CDR3 sequence is 15 residues long. Germline values: CDR1 MNHNS, CDR2 SASEGT. Trimming took off 3 bases at V and 5 bases at J, with 16 bases between the two ends. The CDR3 loop is CASSDVPGGRETQYF. DNA for the CDR3: TGTGCCAGCAGTGATGTGCCAGGGGGGAGGGAGACCCAGTACTTC.

This clonotype was picked up many times. The chain is built from TRBV24-1 and TRBJ1-2; D unresolved. V shed 4 bases and J shed 6 bases, with 11 bases lying between them. The CDR3 runs 13 residues. The germline V gene encodes CDR1 KGHDR and CDR2 SFDVKD. The CDR3 loop is CATSETFFHGYTF. The CDR3 DNA is TGTGCCACCAGTGAAACGTTTTTCCATGGCTACACCTTC.

V and J are TRBV2 and TRBJ2-5; tentatively, D is TRBD2 (6 bases). The CDR3 extends over 13 amino acids. V was pared by 1 base and J by 9 bases, with 12 bases between. Germline assignment: CDR1 SNHLY and CDR2 FYNNEI. The CDR3 is CASSEGGEQPQYF. CDR3 bases: TGTGCCAGCAGTGAAGGGGGGGAGCAGCCCCAGTACTTC.

The rearrangement joins TRBV15 to TRBJ1-5; 10 positions agree with TRBD1. Germline CDR1 LNHNV, CDR2 YYDKDF (reference sequence). This CDR3 contains 15 residues. J was trimmed by 2 bases and V by 6 bases; bases with no gene match: 4. Here the CDR3 DNA reads TGTGCCACCAGTGGTGGACAGGGGGGCAATCAGCCCCAGCATTTT. Translated: CATSGGQGGNQPQHF.

The chain joins TRBV20-1 to TRBJ1-5; D unresolved. Germline-derived CDR1 and CDR2 are DFQATT and SNEGSKA (reference sequence). The CDR3 spans 13 residues. V was pared by 3 bases and J by 4 bases, with 10 bases between. The DNA for the CDR3 is TGCAGTGCTAGGGTATCGACGAATCAGCCCCAGCATTTT. Translated: CSARVSTNQPQHF.

This clonotype was counted a few times. The chain uses TRBV7-8 and TRBJ2-7; 9 bases align to TRBD1. Germline V CDR1 and CDR2: SGHVS, FQNEAQ. The CDR3 length is 14 residues. J lost 6 bases, V lost 5 bases, and 8 bases had no gene match. CDR3 protein: CASSRRDRAGEQYF. For the CDR3, the DNA is TGTGCCAGCAGCCGGAGGGACAGGGCAGGCGAGCAGTACTTC. The full variable domain, its missing parts supplied by reference TRBV7-8 and TRBJ2-7, is GAGVSQSPRYKVAKRGQDVALRCDPISGHVSLFWYQQALGQGPEFLTYFQNEAQLDKSGLPSDRFFAERPEGSVSTLKIQRTQQEDSAVYLCASSRRDRAGEQYFGPGTRLTVT.

The chain uses TRBV20-1 and TRBJ2-7; 7 bases fit TRBD2. V lost 3 bases, J lost 2 bases, and 7 bases stayed unmatched. This CDR3 has 14 residues. Germline CDR1 reads DFQATT; CDR2 reads SNEGSKA (reference sequence). The CDR3 protein is CSASRLAAAYEQYF. CDR3 bases: TGCAGTGCTAGTCGGCTAGCGGCAGCCTACGAGCAGTACTTC.

The V gene is TRBV7-9, the J gene TRBJ1-1; D is undetermined. The CDR3 has 15 residues. Germline V lookup: CDR1 SEHNR, CDR2 FQNEAQ (reference sequence). The V end was cut by 2 bases, the J end by 0 bases, with 10 bases between. CDR3 DNA: TGTGCCAGCAGCTTACATAAGGCCATGAACACTGAAGCTTTCTTT. It specifies CASSLHKAMNTEAFF.

This clonotype was counted ten times or more. V is TRBV24-1 and J is TRBJ1-2, with TRBD1 as a possible D gene (5 bases). V shed 1 base and J shed 8 bases, with 10 bases lying between them. The CDR3 spans 13 residues. Per the germline V gene, CDR1 is KGHDR and CDR2 is SFDVKD. Here the CDR3 DNA reads TGTGCCACCAGTGATTTACAGGAGGGCGGCTACACCTTC. It codes for CATSDLQEGGYTF.

This clonotype was observed a handful of times. V gene TRBV19 combines with J gene TRBJ1-4; D perhaps matches TRBD1 (5 bases). The germline gives CDR1 LNHDA, CDR2 SQIVND (reference sequence). The CDR3 totals 13 residues. Trimming left V 10 bases short and J 8 bases short, with 17 bases between. For the CDR3, the DNA is TGTGCCACGCACCCCAGGGTCGGCGAAAAACTGTTTTTT. Protein sequence: CATHPRVGEKLFF.

CDR3 DNA sequence: TGTGCCAGCAGCCCGAGAGCCTATAGCAATCAGCCCCAGCATTTT. This sequence encodes CASSPRAYSNQPQHF. The chain has TRBV7-2 and TRBJ1-5; D gene ambiguous. With 5 bases removed from V and 0 bases from J, the gap between germline ends came to 11 bases. This CDR3 is built from 15 residues. From germline, CDR1 is SGHTA and CDR2 FQGNSA.